What follows describes a single TCR beta chain. Germline CDR1 reads SGHTA; CDR2 reads FQGNSA. This CDR3 contains 17 residues. V was clipped by 9 bases and J by 0 bases, with 18 bases between them. This sample was taken from a study of blood T cell repertoires in COVID-19. Some clones are missing from TCRdb's copy, which holds only in-frame ones; the method was immunoSEQ multiplex PCR. Of 110,000 or so clones listed, around 84% are singletons. The genes are TRBV7-2 and TRBJ2-6, with D maybe TRBD1 (5 bases). The source is a woman between 40 and 50 years old with acute or convalescent COVID-19. The source material was peripheral blood. DNA of the CDR3: TGTGCCAGGTCCGAGGAGCAGGGCCGCTCTGGGGCCAACGTCCTGACTTTC. It codes for CARSEEQGRSGANVLTF.